This T cell receptor beta chain appears in the sequencing data of a study of shared clonotypes between healthy human individuals. Only in-frame clones appear in the TCRdb table, and some are missing; sequencing was by immunoSEQ multiplex PCR. This table holds about half a million clones, about 85% found once. The CDR3 runs 15 residues. The germline gives CDR1 MRHNA, CDR2 SNTAGT. V was pared by 5 bases and J by 5 bases, with 19 bases between. The clonotype originates from a middle-aged woman in good health. Some clones in this sample may be carry-over from other donors' samples. The sample was PBMCs. V and J are TRBV6-4 and TRBJ2-7; tentative D call: TRBD2 (5 bases). CDR3 region: CASSKLAGQGDEQYF. The CDR3 DNA reads as TGTGCCAGCAGTAAACTGGCGGGCCAAGGTGACGAGCAGTACTTC.